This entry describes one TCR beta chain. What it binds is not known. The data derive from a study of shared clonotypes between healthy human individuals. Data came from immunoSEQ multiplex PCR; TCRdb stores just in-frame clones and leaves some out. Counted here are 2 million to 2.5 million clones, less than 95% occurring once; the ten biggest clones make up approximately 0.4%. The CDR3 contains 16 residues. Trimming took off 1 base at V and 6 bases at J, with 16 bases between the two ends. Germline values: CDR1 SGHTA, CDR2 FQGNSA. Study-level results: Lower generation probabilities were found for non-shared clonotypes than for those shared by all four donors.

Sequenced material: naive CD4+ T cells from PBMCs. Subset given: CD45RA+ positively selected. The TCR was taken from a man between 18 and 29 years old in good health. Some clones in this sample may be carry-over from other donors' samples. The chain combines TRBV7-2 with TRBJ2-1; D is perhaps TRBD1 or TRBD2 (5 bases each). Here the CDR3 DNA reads TGTGCCAGCAGCTTAGTGCCTTGGCAGGGAGCCAATGAGCAGTTCTTC. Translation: CASSLVPWQGANEQFF. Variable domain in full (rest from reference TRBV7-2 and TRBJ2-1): GAGVSQSPSNKVTEKGKDVELRCDPISGHTALYWYRQSLGQGLEFLIYFQGNSAPDKSGLPSDRFSAERTGGSVSTLTIQRTQQEDSAVYLCASSLVPWQGANEQFFGPGTRLTVL.